This is a list of T cell receptor beta chains from one sample in a study of CD8+CD57+ T cells in acquired aplastic anemia. TCRdb reanalysed the reads using MiXCR and keeps one entry per CDR3 protein. The sample shows approximately 300,000 distinct CDR3 sequences, roughly 61% of them seen only once. Sequences were obtained from sorted CD4+, CD8+, or CD8+CD57+ T cells (not recorded which) from PBMCs. The origin of the receptors is a human donor with aplastic anemia. The CDR3 runs from the conserved cysteine through the conserved F or W. D genes are given only for firm matches. The size field is filled for only some rows; it gives once, few, many or a size class.

TRBV5-1	TRBJ1-4	-	-	TGCGCCAGCAGCTTGTGGGGGGAGTCTAATGAAAAACTGTTTTTT	CASSLWGESNEKLFF
TRBV20-1	TRBJ1-6	-	-	TGCAGTGCTAGACCGGGCAGGGAGAATTCACCCCTCCACTTT	CSARPGRENSPLHF
TRBV20-1	TRBJ1-4	many	-	TGCAGTGCTAGAGAACCCAAGGGGGGCGATGAAAAACTGTTTTTT	CSAREPKGGDEKLFF
TRBV29-1	TRBJ2-2	-	-	TGCAGCGTTGAAGGACAGGTTCTCGTCGGGGAGCTGTTTTTT	CSVEGQVLVGELFF
TRBV19	TRBJ1-4	-	-	TGTGCCAGTATTGGCCGGGCCCCTAATGAAAGACTGTTTTTT	CASIGRAPNERLFF
TRBV6-5	TRBJ2-7	many	-	TGTGCCAGCACCCATGGGGGGAGGTTCGAGGAGCAGTACTTC	CASTHGGRFEEQYF
TRBV10-1	TRBJ2-5	-	TRBD1	TGCGCCAGCAGTGGTCTCAACTTGGGACAGCAAATCCAAGAGACCCAGTACTTC	CASSGLNLGQQIQETQYF
TRBV15	TRBJ2-1	-	TRBD2	TGTGCCACCAGCAGAGATTGGCTAGCGGGGGTTTCAAATGAGCAGTTCTTC	CATSRDWLAGVSNEQFF
TRBV2	TRBJ2-2	-	TRBD1	TGTGCCAGCAGGGAAGGGACAGGGCGAACCGGGGAGCTGTTTTTT	CASREGTGRTGELFF
TRBV7-8	TRBJ1-2	-	-	TGTGCCAGCAGCCAGAACAGGGAGGATGGCTACACCTTC	CASSQNREDGYTF
TRBV7-3	TRBJ1-2	-	TRBD1	TGTGCCAGCAGCGAATCCCCCGGGACAGGGGGCCGAGGCTACACCTTC	CASSESPGTGGRGYTF
TRBV7-9	TRBJ1-4	-	-	TGTGCCAGCGACAGCACTGGGGAAAAACTGTTTTTT	CASDSTGEKLFF
TRBV24-1	TRBJ2-1	few	-	TGTGCCACCAGTGACATAACAGGGTACAATGAGCAGTTCTTC	CATSDITGYNEQFF
TRBV2	TRBJ1-6	few	-	TGTGCCAGTGGGGAGGAATCACCCCTCCACTTT	CASGEESPLHF
TRBV7-8	TRBJ2-7	many	-	TGTGCCAGCAGCTTAGGGACCCTGTACGAGCAGTACTTC	CASSLGTLYEQYF
TRBV11-1	TRBJ2-1	many	TRBD1	TGTGCCAGCAGAACCCAGGGGGACAATGAGCAGTTCTTC	CASRTQGDNEQFF
TRBV5-1	TRBJ2-3	-	TRBD2	TGCGCCAGCAGGAGCCTAGCGGGGTTCCTTGATACGCAGTATTTT	CASRSLAGFLDTQYF
TRBV10-2	TRBJ1-3	many	TRBD1	TGCGCCAGCCAGGGGGCTTTCCTTAGCTCTGGAAACACCATATATTTT	CASQGAFLSSGNTIYF
TRBV24-1	TRBJ1-6	-	-	TGTGCCACCAGTGATCCGAAGTTGGGTACCAATTCACCCCTAAAATTT	CATSDPKLGTNSPLKF
TRBV2	TRBJ1-5	-	TRBD1	TGTGCCAGCAGCGGACAGGGGGCCGCCAAGCCCCAGCATTTT	CASSGQGAAKPQHF
TRBV29-1	TRBJ2-1	few	-	TGCAGCGTCTCACTACAGGGTTCCCTCTACAATGAGCAGTTCTTC	CSVSLQGSLYNEQFF
TRBV7-9	TRBJ2-7	few	-	TGTGCCAGTAGTATGGATGACTACTACGAGCAGTACTTC	CASSMDDYYEQYF
TRBV20-1	TRBJ2-3	-	-	TGCAGTCCTGGCCCTACAGATACGCAGTATTTT	CSPGPTDTQYF
TRBV7-2	TRBJ2-1	-	-	TGTGCCAGCAGCGCAAAAAAGGGTCTGGACAATGAGCAGTTCTTC	CASSAKKGLDNEQFF
TRBV7-9	TRBJ2-5	-	-	TGTGCCAGCAGCTTTATGGAGACCCAGTACTTC	CASSFMETQYF
TRBV2	TRBJ1-2	-	-	TGTGCCAGCAGTGAAACAGGGACTGGAAACACCTTC	CASSETGTGNTF
TRBV20-1	TRBJ2-7	many	TRBD2	TGCAGTGCCCGAGGGGGTAGCGGGAGCACCTACGAGCAGTACTTC	CSARGGSGSTYEQYF
TRBV20-1	TRBJ2-3	-	TRBD2	TGCAGTGCTCGACTAGCGGGAGGGCCTGTAGATACGCAGTATTTT	CSARLAGGPVDTQYF
TRBV5-5	TRBJ1-1	-	-	TGTGCCAGCAGCCTGACAGGACCGATGAACACTGAAGCTTTCTTT	CASSLTGPMNTEAFF
TRBV25-1	TRBJ2-1	-	TRBD2	TGTGCCAGCAGTGATTCTCTGACTAGCTTGAATGAGCAGTTCTTC	CASSDSLTSLNEQFF
TRBV10-3	TRBJ1-1	-	-	TGTGCCATCACCCAAACAGAGAACACTGAAGCTTTCTTT	CAITQTENTEAFF
TRBV19	TRBJ1-5	-	-	TGTGCCAGTTCCATGGCTGGGAACAATCAGCCCCAGCATTTT	CASSMAGNNQPQHF
TRBV10-3	TRBJ1-1	-	TRBD1	TGTGCCATCAGCGGGACAGGGATGACTGAAGCTTTCTTT	CAISGTGMTEAFF
TRBV7-6	TRBJ2-7	-	TRBD2	TGTGCCAGCAGCTTAGTTGTGGCGGGGGGGCCCGAGCAGTACTTC	CASSLVVAGGPEQYF
TRBV7-9	TRBJ1-5	-	-	TGTGCCAGCAGCTTAATCAGTGGGCCCCAGCATTTT	CASSLISGPQHF
TRBV6-6	TRBJ1-6	-	TRBD1	TGTGCCAGCAGGACAGGGGAATCACCCCTCCACTTT	CASRTGESPLHF
TRBV7-3	TRBJ1-2	-	TRBD1	TGTGCCAGCAGCTTAAACGGCAGGGGGGACAGCTATGGCTACACCTTC	CASSLNGRGDSYGYTF
TRBV7-9	TRBJ2-7	few	TRBD2	TGTGCCAGCAGCTTGGGGGGGAAAGGAAGCTACGAGCAGTACTTC	CASSLGGKGSYEQYF